This T cell receptor (beta chain) was recorded in a study of cytomegalovirus exposure and HLA in healthy donors (TCRdb year 2017). Turning to the overall study: A later analysis indicated that the 100 to 150 validation repertoires were generated on the platform also employed for the 670 or so repertoires of the first cohort. The study was designed to test whether signatures of past pathogen exposure could be identified by cataloging public T cell receptors. A separate validation cohort of 100 to 150 different subjects was used in addition to the 666-subject first cohort. The study combined high-throughput TCR immunosequencing, statistical association of individual TCRs with disease status, and machine learning to predict cytomegalovirus infection status. Study-level results and caveats: The study listed 150 to 200 TCR beta chains as associated with cytomegalovirus. Subsequent analysis determined that TCRs grouped into clusters in the first cohort also showed a tendency toward co-occurrence across the roughly 110 validation repertoires, and about 94% of cluster scores exceeded 0. Most TCR sequences were observed very rarely across donors, whereas some public TCRs were present in many individuals. A later analysis had no HLA typing for the validation cohort, so co-occurrence there was scored across all 130 or so repertoires. The authors suggested that the approach could potentially be extended to other disease states and immunological phenotypes. In vitro tests confirmed that a few of the cytomegalovirus-associated TCR beta chains recognize cytomegalovirus antigens. In both the original and validation cohorts, the classifier was reported to diagnose cytomegalovirus status with high specificity and sensitivity.

Comment on this clone: Its cognate antigen has yet to be identified. Base qualities are not provided; no much larger clone lies one nucleotide away.

The donors belonged to the validation cohort of around 110 subjects, which was separate from the roughly 700-subject first cohort. Receptor amplification or capture employed the immunoSEQ multiplex PCR assay. The published analysis was carried out like this. To diagnose cytomegalovirus status from the catalog of TCR beta chain sequences, a statistical classification framework was built. As stored in TCRdb, this immuneACCESS dataset retains in-frame rearrangements with V and J assigned. A fraction of the clones does not appear; measured against another copy, unresolved V genes explain less than half of the discrepancy, and the remainder lacks a known reason. The V and J calls and clone size come from that table; D and trimming were worked out from the DNA. Here the sample has roughly 68,000 clones; 95% to 97% occur a single time. Around 2.2% of the sample is in the top ten clones. The cysteine opens and the phenylalanine closes a CDR3 of 15 amino acids. The DNA shown is the 45-base CDR3, in frame from base 1. Deletion took 2 bases off V and 0 bases off J, with a span of 10 bases between the germline ends. CDR1 is given as SGHTA and CDR2 as FQGTGA, both from the germline V gene.

The specimen sequenced was PBMCs. The receptor was derived from a young man in good health and CMV-seronegative. The V and J genes are TRBV7-3 and TRBJ1-1; the D gene assignment is ambiguous. In nucleotides, the sequence is TGTGCCAGCAGCTTAGGCAGTTTGTTGAACACTGAAGCTTTCTTT. It translates as CASSLGSLLNTEAFF.